This entry lists 8 T cell receptor beta chains sequenced from one sample in a study of cytomegalovirus exposure and HLA in healthy donors. This PCR relied on a set of 60 Vbeta primers and 13 Jbeta primers. Profiled with immunoSEQ multiplex PCR; TCRdb holds only in-frame clones, not every one. The sample has roughly 170,000 clones, about four fifths seen once. Sequencing used PBMCs. These receptors came from a man under 40 in good health and CMV-seronegative.

V gene TRBV25-1 combines with J gene TRBJ1-1; 7 bases match TRBD1. The CDR3 has 16 amino acids. With V trimmed by 6 bases and J by 3 bases, 13 bases remained unmatched. Germline V gene data show CDR1 as MGHDK and CDR2 as SYGVNS. The DNA of the CDR3 is TGTGCCAGCAGCCAATCACCGGGACAGCAATACACTGAAGCTTTCTTT. Encoded protein: CASSQSPGQQYTEAFF.

The rearrangement joins TRBV27 to TRBJ2-1; 11 positions match TRBD2. The CDR3 runs to 14 residues. Germline V CDR1 and CDR2: MNHEY, SMNVEV (reference sequence). J gave up 4 bases and V 6 bases, and 2 bases lay outside the gene matches. The CDR3 coding sequence is TGTGCCAGCAGGAGGACTAGCGGGTACAATGAGCAGTTCTTC. Amino acid sequence: CASRRTSGYNEQFF.

The J gene is TRBJ1-3, the V gene TRBV4-3; weak D call: TRBD1 (6 bases). The CDR3 runs 16 residues. Between the trimmed V and J ends, which lost 0 bases and 5 bases, there was a span of 14 bases. CDR1 and CDR2 (germline): LGHNA, YSLEER. CDR3 sequence (DNA): TGCGCCAGCAGCCAAGATCGGGGGGCTAGAAGAAACACCATATATTTT. Encoded protein: CASSQDRGARRNTIYF.

V gene TRBV4-2 combines with J gene TRBJ1-6; no clear D gene. The CDR3 covers 16 residues. V was shortened by 0 bases and J by 6 bases, with 12 bases between the two germline ends. Germline assignment: CDR1 LGHNA and CDR2 YNFKEQ. The CDR3 DNA follows: TGTGCCAGCAGCCAAGACGGGGAGTTTGGTAATTCACCCCTCCACTTT. Amino acid sequence: CASSQDGEFGNSPLHF.

This clone was observed a single time. V is TRBV4-3 and J is TRBJ2-3; 11 bases are a match to TRBD2. Losses at the gene ends were 0 bases for V and 0 bases for J; bases not matched to a gene: 5. The CDR3 contains 18 residues. Germline V gene sequence: CDR1 LGHNA, CDR2 YSLEER. The chain's CDR3 is CASSQDPTSGTSTDTQYF. CDR3 sequence (DNA): TGCGCCAGCAGCCAAGATCCGACTAGCGGGACGAGCACAGATACGCAGTATTTT.

The rearrangement joins TRBV30 to TRBJ2-1, with TRBD2 matching 8 bases. The CDR3 contains 14 residues. In germline, CDR1 is GTSNPN, CDR2 SVGIG (reference sequence). V gave up 3 bases and J gave up 2 bases; unmatched junction bases: 3. CDR3 sequence (DNA): TGTGCCTGGAGATCCGGGGGGGCCTACAATGAGCAGTTCTTC. Protein product: CAWRSGGAYNEQFF. The entire variable domain, with the rest obtained from reference TRBV30 and TRBJ2-1, is as follows: SQTIHQWPATLVQPVGSPLSLECTVEGTSNPNLYWYRQAAGRGLQLLFYSVGIGQISSEVPQNLSASRPQDRQFILSSKKLLLSDSGFYLCAWRSGGAYNEQFFGPGTRLTVL.

V usage is TRBV4-3 and J usage is TRBJ2-7, with 8 bases that match TRBD2. The trim removed 0 bases at V and 0 bases at J, leaving 19 bases unmatched. CDR3 length: 21 residues. Germline loops: CDR1 LGHNA, CDR2 YSLEER. CDR3 loop: CASSQDMGRAGGASSSYEQYF. As DNA, the CDR3 is TGCGCCAGCAGCCAAGATATGGGTAGGGCGGGAGGCGCTTCGAGCTCCTACGAGCAGTACTTC.

The chain combines TRBV30 with TRBJ1-5; 9 bases match TRBD1. CDR3 length equals 16 residues. The germline CDR1 and CDR2 sequences are GTSNPN and SVGIG (reference sequence). Trimming removed 0 bases from V and 1 base from J; junction bases left unmatched: 4. CDR3 in DNA: TGTGCCTGGAGTGTACGAGGGACAGGGAGCAATCAGCCCCAGCATTTT. It encodes CAWSVRGTGSNQPQHF.